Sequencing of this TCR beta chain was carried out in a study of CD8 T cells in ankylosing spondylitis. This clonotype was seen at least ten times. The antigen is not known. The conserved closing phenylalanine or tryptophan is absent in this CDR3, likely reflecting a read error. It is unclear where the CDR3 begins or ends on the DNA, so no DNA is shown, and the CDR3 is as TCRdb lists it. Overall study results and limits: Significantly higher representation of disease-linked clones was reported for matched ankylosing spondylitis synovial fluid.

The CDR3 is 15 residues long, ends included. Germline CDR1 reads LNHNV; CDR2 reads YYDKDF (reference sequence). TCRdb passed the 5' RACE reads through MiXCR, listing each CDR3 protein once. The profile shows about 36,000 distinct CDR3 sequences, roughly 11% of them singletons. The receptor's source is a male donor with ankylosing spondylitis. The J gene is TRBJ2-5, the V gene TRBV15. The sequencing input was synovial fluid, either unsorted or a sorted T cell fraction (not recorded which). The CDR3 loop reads CATSRDRVGGLNELL.